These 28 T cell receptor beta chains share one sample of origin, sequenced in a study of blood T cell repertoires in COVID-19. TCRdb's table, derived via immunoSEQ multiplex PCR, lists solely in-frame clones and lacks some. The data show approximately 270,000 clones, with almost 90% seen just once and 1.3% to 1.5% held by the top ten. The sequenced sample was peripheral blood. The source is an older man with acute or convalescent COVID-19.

The CDR3 DNA reads as TGCGCCAGCAGCTTGGCCGCCGGGACAGGTGGTGAGACCCAGTACTTC. Encoded protein: CASSLAAGTGGETQYF. The rearrangement links TRBV5-1 to TRBJ2-5; 8 bases map to TRBD1. The junction had 9 bases not matched to a gene; V was cut back by 0 bases and J by 5 bases. The CDR3 contains 16 residues. The germline V gene encodes CDR1 SGHRS and CDR2 YFSETQ.

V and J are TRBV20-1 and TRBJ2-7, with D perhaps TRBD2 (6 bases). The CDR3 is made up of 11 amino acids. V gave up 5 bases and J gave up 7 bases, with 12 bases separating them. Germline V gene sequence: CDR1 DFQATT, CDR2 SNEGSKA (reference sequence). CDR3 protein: CSARWGVEQYF. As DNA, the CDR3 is TGCAGTGCTCGGTGGGGGGTTGAGCAGTACTTC.

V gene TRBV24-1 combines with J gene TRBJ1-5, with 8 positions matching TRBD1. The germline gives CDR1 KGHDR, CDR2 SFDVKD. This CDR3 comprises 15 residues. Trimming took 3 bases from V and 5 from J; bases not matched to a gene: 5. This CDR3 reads CATSDPGQGDQPQHF. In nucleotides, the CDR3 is TGTGCCACCAGTGATCCCGGACAGGGCGATCAGCCCCAGCATTTT.

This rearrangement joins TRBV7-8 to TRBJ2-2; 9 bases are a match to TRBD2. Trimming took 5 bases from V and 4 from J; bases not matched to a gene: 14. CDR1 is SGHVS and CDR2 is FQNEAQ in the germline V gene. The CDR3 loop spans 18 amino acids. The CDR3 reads CASSPTGRGGRFTGELFF. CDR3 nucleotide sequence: TGTGCCAGCAGCCCCACGGGGCGGGGGGGCCGTTTCACCGGGGAGCTGTTTTTT.

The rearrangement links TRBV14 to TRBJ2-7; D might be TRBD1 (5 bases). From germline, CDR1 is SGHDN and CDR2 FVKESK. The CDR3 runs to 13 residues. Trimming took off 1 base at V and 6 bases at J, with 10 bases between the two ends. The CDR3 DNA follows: TGTGCCAGCAGCCAAGTGAGGCAGGGCGAGCAGTACTTC. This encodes CASSQVRQGEQYF.

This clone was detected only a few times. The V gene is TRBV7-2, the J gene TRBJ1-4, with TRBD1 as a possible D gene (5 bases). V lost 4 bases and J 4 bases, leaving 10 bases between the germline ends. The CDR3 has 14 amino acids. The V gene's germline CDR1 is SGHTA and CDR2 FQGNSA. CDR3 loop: CASSSGQDNEKLFF. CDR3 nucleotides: TGTGCCAGCAGCTCCGGACAAGATAATGAAAAACTGTTTTTT.

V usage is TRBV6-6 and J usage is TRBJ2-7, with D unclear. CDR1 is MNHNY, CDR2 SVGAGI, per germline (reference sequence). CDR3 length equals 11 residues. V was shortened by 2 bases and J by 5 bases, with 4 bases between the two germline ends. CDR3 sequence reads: CASSYGHEQYF. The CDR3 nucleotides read TGTGCCAGCAGTTACGGGCACGAGCAGTACTTC.

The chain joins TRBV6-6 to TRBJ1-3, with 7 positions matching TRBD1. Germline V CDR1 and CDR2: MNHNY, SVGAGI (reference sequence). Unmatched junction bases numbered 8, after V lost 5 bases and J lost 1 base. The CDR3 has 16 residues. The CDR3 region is CASSRSNRGSGNTIYF. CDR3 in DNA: TGTGCCAGCAGTCGAAGTAACAGGGGTTCTGGAAACACCATATATTTT.

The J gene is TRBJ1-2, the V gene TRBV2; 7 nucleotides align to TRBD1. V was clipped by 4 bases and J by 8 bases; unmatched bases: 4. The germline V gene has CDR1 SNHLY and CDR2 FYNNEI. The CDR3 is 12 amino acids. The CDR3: CASSVQGGGYTF. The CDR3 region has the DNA TGTGCCAGCAGTGTCCAAGGGGGCGGCTACACCTTC.

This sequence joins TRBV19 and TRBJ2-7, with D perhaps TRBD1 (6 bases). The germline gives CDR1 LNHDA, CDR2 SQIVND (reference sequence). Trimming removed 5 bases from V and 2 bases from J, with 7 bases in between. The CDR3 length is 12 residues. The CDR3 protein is CASSQGPYEQYF. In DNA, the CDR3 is TGTGCCAGTAGTCAGGGGCCCTACGAGCAGTACTTC.

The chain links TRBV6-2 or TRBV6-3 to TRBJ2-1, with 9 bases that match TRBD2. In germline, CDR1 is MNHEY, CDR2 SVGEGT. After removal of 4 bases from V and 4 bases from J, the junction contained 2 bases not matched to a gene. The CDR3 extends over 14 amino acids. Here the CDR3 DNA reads TGTGCCAGCAGTTTTAGCGGGGGATACAATGAGCAGTTCTTC. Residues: CASSFSGGYNEQFF.

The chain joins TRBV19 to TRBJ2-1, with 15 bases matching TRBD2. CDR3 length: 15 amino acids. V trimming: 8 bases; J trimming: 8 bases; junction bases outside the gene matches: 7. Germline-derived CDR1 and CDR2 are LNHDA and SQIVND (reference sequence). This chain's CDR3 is CASLGTSGRRDEQFF. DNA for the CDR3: TGTGCCAGTCTTGGGACTAGCGGGAGGAGGGATGAGCAGTTCTTC.

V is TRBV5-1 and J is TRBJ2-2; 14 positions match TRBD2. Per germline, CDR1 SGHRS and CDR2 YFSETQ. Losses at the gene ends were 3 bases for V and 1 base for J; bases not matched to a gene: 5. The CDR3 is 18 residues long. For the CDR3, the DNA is TGCGCCAGCAGCTCGGGACTAGCGGGGGCCCTGAACACCGGGGAGCTGTTTTTT. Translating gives CASSSGLAGALNTGELFF.

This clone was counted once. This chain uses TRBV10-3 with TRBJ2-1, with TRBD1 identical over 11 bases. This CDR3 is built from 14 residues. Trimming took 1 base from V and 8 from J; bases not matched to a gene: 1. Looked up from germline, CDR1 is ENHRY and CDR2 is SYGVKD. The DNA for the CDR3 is TGTGCCATCAGTGAGTGGGACAGGGGGGATGAGCAGTTCTTC. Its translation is CAISEWDRGDEQFF.

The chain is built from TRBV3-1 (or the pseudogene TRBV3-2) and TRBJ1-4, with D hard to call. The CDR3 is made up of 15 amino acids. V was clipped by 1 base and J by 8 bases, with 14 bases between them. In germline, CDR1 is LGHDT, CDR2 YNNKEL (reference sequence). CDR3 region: CASSQVGSGREKLFF. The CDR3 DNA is TGTGCCAGCAGCCAAGTGGGCAGCGGGCGGGAAAAACTGTTTTTT.

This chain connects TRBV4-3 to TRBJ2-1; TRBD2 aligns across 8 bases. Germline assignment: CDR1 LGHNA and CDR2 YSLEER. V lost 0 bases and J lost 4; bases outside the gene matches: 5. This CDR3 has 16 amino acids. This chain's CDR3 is CASSQDSLAAYNEQFF. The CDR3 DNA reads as TGCGCCAGCAGCCAAGATTCACTAGCGGCTTACAATGAGCAGTTCTTC.

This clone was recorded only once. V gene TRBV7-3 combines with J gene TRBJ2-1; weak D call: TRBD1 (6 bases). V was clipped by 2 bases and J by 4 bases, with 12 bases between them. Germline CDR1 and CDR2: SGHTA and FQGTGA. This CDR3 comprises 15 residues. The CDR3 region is CASSLEQGSYNEQFF. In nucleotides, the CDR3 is TGTGCCAGCAGCTTAGAACAGGGCTCGTACAATGAGCAGTTCTTC.

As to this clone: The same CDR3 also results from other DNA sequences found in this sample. CDR3 sequence (DNA): TGCGCCAGCAGCTTGACAGGATCTGGAAACACCATATATTTT. This sequence encodes CASSLTGSGNTIYF. The rearrangement links TRBV5-1 to TRBJ1-3, with D perhaps TRBD1 (5 bases). The CDR3 is 14 residues long. Germline assignment: CDR1 SGHRS and CDR2 YFSETQ. V shed 1 base and J shed 1 base, with 6 bases lying between them.

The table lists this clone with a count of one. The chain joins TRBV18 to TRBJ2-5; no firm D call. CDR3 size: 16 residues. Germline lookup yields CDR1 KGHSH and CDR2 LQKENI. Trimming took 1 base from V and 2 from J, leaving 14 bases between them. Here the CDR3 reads CASSPRAGSLQETQYF. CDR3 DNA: TGTGCCAGCTCACCACGGGCAGGTTCTTTACAAGAGACCCAGTACTTC.

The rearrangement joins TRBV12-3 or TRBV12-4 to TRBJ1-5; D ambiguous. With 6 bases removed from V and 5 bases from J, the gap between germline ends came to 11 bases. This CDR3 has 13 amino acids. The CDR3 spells CASRPTEYQPQHF. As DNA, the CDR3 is TGTGCCAGCAGACCTACTGAATATCAGCCCCAGCATTTT.

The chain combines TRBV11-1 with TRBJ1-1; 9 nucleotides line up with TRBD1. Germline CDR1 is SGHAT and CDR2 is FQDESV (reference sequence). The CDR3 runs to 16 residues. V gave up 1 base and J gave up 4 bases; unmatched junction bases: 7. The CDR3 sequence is CASSLVGQGRLTEAFF. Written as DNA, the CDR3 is TGTGCCAGCAGCTTAGTGGGACAGGGAAGGCTCACTGAAGCTTTCTTT.

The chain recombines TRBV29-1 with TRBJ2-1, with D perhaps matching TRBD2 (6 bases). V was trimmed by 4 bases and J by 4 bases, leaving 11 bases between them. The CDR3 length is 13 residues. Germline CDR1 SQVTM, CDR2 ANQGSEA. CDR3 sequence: CSVVGSGYNEQFF. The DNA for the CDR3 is TGCAGCGTTGTTGGTAGCGGATACAATGAGCAGTTCTTC.

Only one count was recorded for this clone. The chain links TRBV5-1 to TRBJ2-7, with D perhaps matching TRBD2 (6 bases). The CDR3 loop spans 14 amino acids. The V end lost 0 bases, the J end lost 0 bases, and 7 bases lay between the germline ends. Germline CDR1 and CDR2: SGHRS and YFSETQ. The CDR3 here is CASSLVTSSYEQYF. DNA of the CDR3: TGCGCCAGCAGCTTGGTGACTAGCTCCTACGAGCAGTACTTC. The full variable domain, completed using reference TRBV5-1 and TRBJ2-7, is KAGVTQTPRYLIKTRGQQVTLSCSPISGHRSVSWYQQTPGQGLQFLFEYFSETQRNKGNFPGRFSGRQFSNSRSEMNVSTLELGDSALYLCASSLVTSSYEQYFGPGTRLTVT.

The CDR3 protein is CASSQASGRGAYEQYF. Written as DNA, the CDR3 is TGTGCCAGCAGCCAGGCAAGCGGGAGAGGCGCCTACGAGCAGTACTTC. The chain links TRBV3-1 (or the pseudogene TRBV3-2) to TRBJ2-7; 8 nucleotides align to TRBD2. The CDR3 covers 16 residues. The junction had 9 bases not matched to a gene; V was cut back by 3 bases and J by 2 bases. In germline, CDR1 is LGHDT, CDR2 YNNKEL (reference sequence).

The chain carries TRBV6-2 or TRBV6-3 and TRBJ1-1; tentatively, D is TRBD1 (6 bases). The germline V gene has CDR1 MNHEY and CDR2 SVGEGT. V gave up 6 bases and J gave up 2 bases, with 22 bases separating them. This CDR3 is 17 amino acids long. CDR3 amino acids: CASSSLTFRGRNTEAFF. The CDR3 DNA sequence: TGTGCCAGCAGCTCGCTAACTTTCAGGGGACGAAACACTGAAGCTTTCTTT.

The CDR3 DNA reads TGCGCCAGCAGCCAAGATCGGACAGGAAGCAATCAGCCCCAGCATTTT. It codes for CASSQDRTGSNQPQHF. The gene calls are TRBV4-1 and TRBJ1-5; the match to TRBD1 covers 7 bases. This CDR3 contains 16 residues. The junction had 3 bases not matched to a gene; V was cut back by 0 bases and J by 1 base. CDR1 is MGHRA, CDR2 YSYEKL, per germline.

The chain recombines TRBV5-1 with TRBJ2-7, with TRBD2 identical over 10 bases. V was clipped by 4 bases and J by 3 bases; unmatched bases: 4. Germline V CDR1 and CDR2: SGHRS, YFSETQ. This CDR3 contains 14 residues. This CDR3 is CASSNPSGGYEQYF. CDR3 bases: TGCGCCAGCAGCAACCCTAGCGGGGGCTACGAGCAGTACTTC.

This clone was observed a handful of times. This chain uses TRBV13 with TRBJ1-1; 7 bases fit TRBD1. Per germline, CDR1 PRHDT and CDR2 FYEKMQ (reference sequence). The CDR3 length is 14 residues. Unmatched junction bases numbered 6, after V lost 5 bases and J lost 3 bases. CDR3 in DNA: TGTGCCAGCAGCGCAGAAGACAGGGACACTGAAGCTTTCTTT. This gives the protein CASSAEDRDTEAFF. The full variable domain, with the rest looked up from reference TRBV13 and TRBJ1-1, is AAGVIQSPRHLIKEKRETATLKCYPIPRHDTVYWYQQGPGQDPQFLISFYEKMQSDKGSIPDRFSAQQFSDYHSELNMSSLELGDSALYFCASSAEDRDTEAFFGQGTRLTVV.